The 8 T cell receptor beta chains in this list originate from one sample, sequenced in a study of blood T cell repertoires in COVID-19. TCRdb's table, derived via immunoSEQ multiplex PCR, lists solely in-frame clones and lacks some. The table has approximately 160,000 clones, more than 70% seen once; the top ten hold approximately 7%. The sample was peripheral blood. These receptors were collected from a man aged 50 to 60 with active or convalescent COVID-19.

Only a few counts were recorded for this clone. The rearrangement uses TRBV20-1 and TRBJ1-1; D ambiguous. V lost 3 bases and J lost 8, with 10 bases in between. The CDR3 runs to 11 residues. Germline V lookup: CDR1 DFQATT, CDR2 SNEGSKA (reference sequence). The DNA for the CDR3 is TGCAGTGCTAGGGTGGAGCCGGAAGCTTTCTTT. Residues: CSARVEPEAFF.

The genes are TRBV24-1 and TRBJ2-1, with 7 bases that match TRBD2. The CDR3 loop spans 13 amino acids. Germline V gives CDR1 KGHDR, CDR2 SFDVKD. The V and J ends lost 4 bases and 10 bases, in that order; junction bases with no gene match: 6. This chain's CDR3 is CATSEPGLPEQFF. The CDR3 DNA is TGTGCCACCAGTGAGCCGGGACTACCCGAGCAGTTCTTC.

This clone was seen only a few times. The gene calls are TRBV2 and TRBJ1-2; 7 bases line up with TRBD1. CDR3 length: 15 amino acids. The V gene end was trimmed by 6 bases and the J gene end by 2 bases; junction bases not matched to a gene: 9. From germline, CDR1 is SNHLY and CDR2 FYNNEI. The CDR3 protein is CASSGPTGNNYGYTF. As DNA, the CDR3 is TGTGCCAGCAGCGGACCGACAGGGAACAACTATGGCTACACCTTC.

This chain connects TRBV4-1 to TRBJ2-7; TRBD1 aligns across 8 bases. CDR3 length: 16 amino acids. Looked up from germline, CDR1 is MGHRA and CDR2 is YSYEKL. V gave up 1 base and J gave up 0 bases; unmatched junction bases: 5. The CDR3 is CASSQGWTGLSYEQYF. CDR3 in DNA: TGCGCCAGCAGCCAAGGATGGACAGGGCTCTCCTACGAGCAGTACTTC.

This chain connects TRBV18 to TRBJ1-4; D may be TRBD1 (6 bases). The CDR3 runs 14 residues. Trimming cost V 3 bases and J 8 bases, with 13 bases left between them. Germline lookup yields CDR1 KGHSH and CDR2 LQKENI. CDR3 bases: TGTGCCAGCTCACCCGACAGGCTTTCCGAAAAACTGTTTTTT. Translation gives CASSPDRLSEKLFF.

The V call is TRBV24-1, the J call TRBJ2-7, with 7 bases fitting TRBD2. Trimming at V came to 3 bases and at J to 2 bases, leaving 6 bases not matched to a gene. CDR3 length: 15 residues. Germline CDR1 is KGHDR and CDR2 is SFDVKD. CDR3 bases: TGTGCCACCAGTGATGGCGGGAGAGGGACCTACGAGCAGTACTTC. Translation: CATSDGGRGTYEQYF.

This chain connects TRBV29-1 to TRBJ1-1; 9 bases fit TRBD1. Losses at the gene ends were 6 bases for V and 10 bases for J; bases not matched to a gene: 12. The CDR3 extends over 13 amino acids. Germline assignment: CDR1 SQVTM and CDR2 ANQGSEA. CDR3 in amino acids: CSVRGTGTPAAFF. As DNA, the CDR3 is TGCAGCGTGAGGGGGACAGGGACGCCGGCAGCTTTCTTT.

The V and J genes are TRBV6-2 or TRBV6-3 and TRBJ2-7; TRBD1 aligns across 7 bases. With 3 bases clipped from V and 2 bases from J, the junction kept 4 bases outside the gene matches. This CDR3 has 14 residues. CDR1 and CDR2 from the germline V gene are MNHEY and SVGEGT. The CDR3 sequence is CASSYDQGAYEQYF. CDR3 DNA sequence: TGTGCCAGCAGTTATGACCAGGGGGCCTACGAGCAGTACTTC.